The 21 T cell receptor beta chains presented below share a single source sample, sequenced in a study of blood T cell repertoires in COVID-19. Clones were read by immunoSEQ multiplex PCR, and TCRdb kept only the in-frame ones, dropping some. The data contain 90,000 to 100,000 clones, less than 85% of them singletons. Source material: peripheral blood. The receptors stem from a man at least 80 years old with acute or convalescent COVID-19.

The CDR3 bases are TGTGCCAGCATGAGGAGGCTAGCGGCTAACAATGAGCAGTTCTTC. Encoded protein: CASMRRLAANNEQFF. V and J are TRBV2 and TRBJ2-1; the match to TRBD2 covers 7 bases. V lost 7 bases, J lost 5 bases, and 11 bases stayed unmatched. The CDR3 extends over 15 amino acids. Germline CDR1 reads SNHLY; CDR2 reads FYNNEI.

The gene calls are TRBV25-1 and TRBJ2-1, with TRBD1 matching over 9 bases. With 4 bases clipped from V and 3 bases from J, the junction kept 4 bases outside the gene matches. Germline V lookup: CDR1 MGHDK, CDR2 SYGVNS. The CDR3 runs 15 residues. The CDR3 is CASSGGQGIYNEQFF. Written as DNA, the CDR3 is TGTGCCAGCAGTGGGGGACAGGGAATCTACAATGAGCAGTTCTTC.

This clone was detected only a few times. The rearrangement uses TRBV30 and TRBJ1-1; D is undetermined. V lost 4 bases and J 7 bases, leaving 10 bases between the germline ends. The CDR3 consists of 11 residues. Germline assignment: CDR1 GTSNPN and CDR2 SVGIG (reference sequence). This chain's CDR3 is CAWTPRGEAFF. As DNA, the CDR3 is TGTGCCTGGACACCACGGGGTGAAGCTTTCTTT.

This chain connects TRBV19 to TRBJ2-1, with 9 bases matching TRBD2. In germline, CDR1 is LNHDA, CDR2 SQIVND (reference sequence). V was clipped by 0 bases and J by 7 bases; unmatched bases: 7. The CDR3 contains 16 residues. The CDR3 protein is CASSIDLISGRNEQFF. The CDR3 DNA reads as TGTGCCAGTAGTATAGATCTGATTAGCGGGAGAAATGAGCAGTTCTTC.

The V call is TRBV28, the J call TRBJ1-3; TRBD1 agrees at 7 bases. Losses at the gene ends were 4 bases for V and 3 bases for J; bases not matched to a gene: 9. Per germline, CDR1 MDHEN and CDR2 SYDVKM. The CDR3 sequence is 16 residues long. The CDR3 DNA follows: TGTGCCAGCAGTTCTCTCGACAGGGTGGATGGAAACACCATATATTTT. Amino acid sequence: CASSSLDRVDGNTIYF.

The rearrangement joins TRBV15 to TRBJ2-6; no firm D call. Deletions cut 4 bases from V and 3 bases from J, with 10 bases between. From germline, CDR1 is LNHNV and CDR2 YYDKDF (reference sequence). The CDR3 consists of 15 residues. In nucleotides, the CDR3 is TGTGCCACCAGCACCCCCTCCTTTGGGGCCAACGTCCTGACTTTC. Protein product: CATSTPSFGANVLTF.

This clone showed up just a few times. The V and J genes are TRBV6-4 and TRBJ1-1; D remains ambiguous. Germline assignment: CDR1 MRHNA and CDR2 SNTAGT. The CDR3 contains 14 residues. The germline V and J ends were trimmed by 0 bases and 10 bases, with 15 bases remaining between them. The CDR3 nucleotides read TGTGCCAGCAGTGACTCGAGGGTAGCGCGGACAGCTTTCTTT. It specifies CASSDSRVARTAFF.

This clone occurred once. The chain joins TRBV7-3 to TRBJ2-2; weak D call: TRBD2 (5 bases). CDR1 and CDR2 from the germline V gene are SGHTA and FQGTGA. The CDR3 sequence is 15 residues long. Trimming took off 5 bases at V and 2 bases at J, with 12 bases between the two ends. The CDR3 bases are TGTGCCAGCAGCCCAATTGGAGGAAACACCGGGGAGCTGTTTTTT. Its protein product is CASSPIGGNTGELFF.

The chain is built from TRBV30 and TRBJ1-6; 7 bases match TRBD1. This CDR3 is 13 amino acids long. J gave up 7 bases and V 3 bases, and 3 bases lay outside the gene matches. CDR1 and CDR2 (germline): GTSNPN, SVGIG (reference sequence). CDR3 nucleotide sequence: TGTGCCTGGAGGGGGACAGTAAATTCACCCCTCCACTTT. It encodes CAWRGTVNSPLHF.

The chain employs TRBV23-1 and TRBJ2-7; no clear D gene. TRBV23-1 is filed as an ORF, its function uncertain. The ends were cut back, 1 base at V and 2 bases at J, with 9 bases in the middle. CDR3 size: 14 residues. CDR3 in amino acids: CASSQWRGPYEQYF. The DNA for the CDR3 is TGCGCCAGCAGTCAATGGAGAGGTCCCTACGAGCAGTACTTC.

The rearrangement links TRBV19 to TRBJ2-1; 13 bases align to TRBD2. This CDR3 has 14 residues. J lost 6 bases, V lost 7 bases, and 3 bases had no gene match. Germline CDR1 is LNHDA and CDR2 is SQIVND (reference sequence). The CDR3 region is CASMGLAGINEQFF. In DNA form, the CDR3 reads TGTGCCAGTATGGGACTAGCGGGAATCAATGAGCAGTTCTTC.

This clone was observed a handful of times. This chain joins TRBV7-8 and TRBJ2-3; D is uncertain. The germline gives CDR1 SGHVS, CDR2 FQNEAQ. The CDR3 sequence is 15 residues long. V lost 5 bases, J lost 0 bases, and 12 bases lay in between. The CDR3 spells CASSPSVSSTDTQYF. DNA for the CDR3: TGTGCCAGCAGCCCGAGCGTATCTAGCACAGATACGCAGTATTTT.

This clone has only one observation. The J gene is TRBJ1-1, the V gene TRBV12-3 or TRBV12-4; D is possibly TRBD1 (5 bases). The CDR3 totals 12 residues. V lost 7 bases, J lost 6 bases, and 12 bases lay in between. CDR3 sequence: CASTGTGAEAFF. DNA of the CDR3: TGTGCCAGCACCGGGACGGGGGCTGAAGCTTTCTTT.

V usage is TRBV7-9 and J usage is TRBJ2-7, with 9 bases that match TRBD2. The CDR3 contains 15 residues. V lost 0 bases and J lost 5; bases outside the gene matches: 5. Germline V CDR1 and CDR2: SEHNR, FQNEAQ (reference sequence). The DNA of the CDR3 is TGTGCCAGCAGCTTAGCACGGGGACTAGCAAACGAGCAGTACTTC. Its protein product is CASSLARGLANEQYF.

This clone appeared once. The chain uses TRBV3-1 (or the pseudogene TRBV3-2) and TRBJ1-5; TRBD1 agrees at 7 bases. The junction had 3 bases not matched to a gene; V was cut back by 1 base and J by 6 bases. There are 14 residues in the CDR3. Germline V gene data show CDR1 as LGHDT and CDR2 as YNNKEL (reference sequence). The DNA for the CDR3 is TGTGCCAGCAGCCAAGGTAGGGGGCTTCAGCCCCAGCATTTT. It is translated as CASSQGRGLQPQHF.

This clone was observed a handful of times. This sequence joins TRBV18 and TRBJ1-5, with D uncertain. Trimming pared 6 bases from V and 0 bases from J, leaving 9 bases between. The CDR3 has 14 residues. Germline V gene data show CDR1 as KGHSH and CDR2 as LQKENI. The CDR3 nucleotides are TGTGCCAGCTCTGCACAGAATAGCAATCAGCCCCAGCATTTT. Protein product: CASSAQNSNQPQHF. Drawing the rest from reference TRBV18 and TRBJ1-5, the complete variable domain is NAGVMQNPRHLVRRRGQEARLRCSPMKGHSHVYWYRQLPEEGLKFMVYLQKENIIDESGMPKERFSAEFPKEGPSILRIQQVVRGDSAAYFCASSAQNSNQPQHFGDGTRLSIL.

The sample holds a few counts of this clone. This chain connects TRBV7-8 to TRBJ2-1; TRBD2 aligns across 10 bases. V shed 2 bases and J 7 bases; nucleotides not matched to a gene: 14. Germline V gives CDR1 SGHVS, CDR2 FQNEAQ. The CDR3 runs to 18 residues. CDR3 amino acids: CASSLKTSGSSRWNEQFF. DNA for the CDR3: TGTGCCAGCAGCTTAAAGACTAGCGGGTCCTCACGCTGGAATGAGCAGTTCTTC. Looking up the rest from reference TRBV7-8 and TRBJ2-1 gives the full variable domain: GAGVSQSPRYKVAKRGQDVALRCDPISGHVSLFWYQQALGQGPEFLTYFQNEAQLDKSGLPSDRFFAERPEGSVSTLKIQRTQQEDSAVYLCASSLKTSGSSRWNEQFFGPGTRLTVL.

This clone was seen a handful of times. The J gene is TRBJ1-5, the V gene TRBV18; 9 nucleotides agree with TRBD1. This CDR3 has 14 residues. The germline CDR1 and CDR2 sequences are KGHSH and LQKENI. Trimming removed 5 bases from V and 3 bases from J; junction bases left unmatched: 2. CDR3 region: CASSGTGINQPQHF. Written as DNA, the CDR3 is TGTGCCAGCTCAGGGACAGGGATCAATCAGCCCCAGCATTTT. Full variable domain (outside the CDR3, taken from reference TRBV18 and TRBJ1-5): NAGVMQNPRHLVRRRGQEARLRCSPMKGHSHVYWYRQLPEEGLKFMVYLQKENIIDESGMPKERFSAEFPKEGPSILRIQQVVRGDSAAYFCASSGTGINQPQHFGDGTRLSIL.

This chain uses TRBV6-5 with TRBJ2-7, with TRBD2 matching 10 bases. The CDR3 totals 14 residues. Germline CDR1 is MNHEY and CDR2 is SVGAGI. V was pared by 6 bases and J by 6 bases, with 8 bases of the junction left unmatched. Here the CDR3 DNA reads TGTGCCAGCAGGTCCTCCGGGACTAGCGCCGAGCAGTACTTC. This translates into CASRSSGTSAEQYF.

The chain is built from TRBV5-4 and TRBJ2-6; TRBD1 is a possible D gene (6 bases). Germline CDR1 SGHNT, CDR2 YYREEE (reference sequence). V was clipped by 4 bases and J by 3 bases, with 8 bases between them. The CDR3 is 14 residues long. CDR3 sequence (DNA): TGTGCCAGCAGCAACAGGGATGGGGCCAACGTCCTGACTTTC. This sequence encodes CASSNRDGANVLTF.

The chain carries TRBV7-2 and TRBJ2-1, with 10 bases that match TRBD2. The V gene's germline CDR1 is SGHTA and CDR2 FQGNSA. V shed 5 bases, J shed 9 bases, and the junction held 7 bases outside the gene matches. CDR3 size: 14 residues. CDR3 residues: CASSLSGRIGEQFF. CDR3 bases: TGTGCCAGCAGCCTTAGCGGGAGGATTGGTGAGCAGTTCTTC.